This T cell receptor (beta chain) was recorded in a study of blood T cells in healthy people across ages. Study in general: The template switching approach captured approximately one barcoded beta molecule for every two T cells. Study conclusions and caveats: With unsorted PBMCs, a conclusive comparison of naive versus antigen-experienced cells was not possible.

After removal of 11 bases from V and 4 bases from J, the junction contained 15 bases not matched to a gene. In germline, CDR1 is MDHEN, CDR2 SYDVKM. The CDR3 is made up of 16 amino acids. It was with a sample-barcoded 5' primer and a J-beta primer mix that a second PCR of roughly 7 to 12 cycles was run. Using its own MiXCR run on the 5' RACE reads, TCRdb lists one record per CDR3 protein. The sample records about 680,000 distinct CDR3 sequences, 45% to 50% being singletons. Of note for this clonotype: The antigen remains unidentified.

V is TRBV28 and J is TRBJ2-7; the match to TRBD2 covers 12 bases. The sequenced sample consisted of blood. The sequence was obtained from a woman aged 55-69 years in good health. CDR3: CAGGQGRTSGVYEQYF. CDR3 in DNA: TGTGCCGGCGGACAGGGAAGGACTAGCGGGGTTTACGAGCAGTACTTC.